This T cell receptor (beta chain) stems from a study of beta chain features in type 1 diabetes. On the study more broadly: The patients were much like the healthy donors in age, gender and cell yields. Findings and caveats of the study: The naive, central memory and Treg TCRB repertoires of patients appeared to be more similar to one another than those of healthy donors.

The V gene lost 3 bases and the J gene lost 7 bases, with 9 bases spanning the gap. The CDR3 extends over 13 amino acids. Looked up from germline, CDR1 is MNHNY and CDR2 is SVGAGI (reference sequence). On this clone itself: The antigen remains undetermined.

Expressed TCRB transcripts were sequenced, since all the RNA that had been isolated was reverse transcribed. Clones were sequenced by immunoSEQ multiplex PCR, and TCRdb holds only the in-frame ones, with some missing. The table shows about 410,000 clones, with more than 11% occurring only once. This sequence was found in a man aged 30 to 45 in good health. The chain uses TRBV6-6 and TRBJ2-2; TRBD2 might be the D (6 bases). Sequences were obtained from naive CD4+ T cells from blood. Here the CDR3 reads CASSYRGDGELFF. In DNA, the CDR3 is TGTGCCAGCAGTTATCGCGGGGACGGGGAGCTGTTTTTT.